These 11 T cell receptor beta chains came from one sample sequenced in a study of T cell responses to AZD1222 COVID-19 vaccine. The table came from immunoSEQ multiplex PCR; TCRdb's copy has only in-frame clones and leaves some out. The sample lists some 130,000 clones; 75% to 90% were seen once. The sequenced sample was peripheral blood, obtained on day 0 of AZD1222 vaccination. These TCRs come from an adult in good health.

The chain carries TRBV6-4 and TRBJ1-2; D may be TRBD1 (5 bases). CDR1 and CDR2 from the germline V gene are MRHNA and SNTAGT. This CDR3 has 17 amino acids. With 2 bases removed from V and 3 bases from J, the gap between germline ends came to 19 bases. The chain's CDR3 is CASSDPRRVRGHYGYTF. CDR3 coding DNA: TGTGCCAGCAGTGACCCCCGGAGGGTAAGGGGCCACTATGGCTACACCTTC.

CDR3 sequence: CASSEASRAYSNQPQHF. For the CDR3, the DNA is TGTGCCAGCAGTGAAGCGTCCAGGGCTTATAGCAATCAGCCCCAGCATTTT. V and J are TRBV2 and TRBJ1-5, with D tentatively TRBD1 (5 bases). The CDR3 consists of 17 residues. Germline CDR1 SNHLY, CDR2 FYNNEI. V lost 0 bases and J lost 0, with 12 bases in between.

The rearrangement uses TRBV5-6 and TRBJ1-4; a possible D gene is TRBD1 (6 bases). Trimming stripped 1 base from V and 6 bases from J, with 10 bases between. The CDR3 spans 14 residues. Germline CDR1 is SGHDT and CDR2 is YYEEEE. CDR3 residues: CASSLQGGDEKLFF. CDR3 nucleotide sequence: TGTGCCAGCAGCTTGCAAGGGGGTGATGAAAAACTGTTTTTT.

The rearrangement joins TRBV28 to TRBJ1-4; maybe TRBD1 (5 bases). Trimming shortened V by 1 base and J by 4 bases, and 13 bases separated the two germline ends. The CDR3 runs 16 residues. Germline values: CDR1 MDHEN, CDR2 SYDVKM. CDR3 coding DNA: TGTGCCAGCAGTTTATCCGGGCAGGGCCTTAATGAAAAACTGTTTTTT. It codes for CASSLSGQGLNEKLFF.

The rearrangement uses TRBV6-1 and TRBJ2-6, with TRBD2 as a possible D gene (5 bases). The V gene lost 3 bases and the J gene lost 7 bases, with 16 bases spanning the gap. The CDR3 is 16 amino acids. Germline V gives CDR1 MNHNS, CDR2 SASEGT. The CDR3 sequence: CASSDWAGHGANVLTF. For the CDR3, the DNA is TGTGCCAGCAGTGATTGGGCGGGCCACGGAGCCAACGTCCTGACTTTC.

J is TRBJ1-2 and V is TRBV3-1 (or the pseudogene TRBV3-2); 7 bases are a match to TRBD1. With 6 bases clipped from V and 2 bases from J, the junction kept 6 bases outside the gene matches. Per the germline V gene, CDR1 is LGHDT and CDR2 is YNNKEL (reference sequence). This CDR3 comprises 14 residues. The CDR3 nucleotides are TGTGCCAGCAGTATCGGGACAGTCAACTATGGCTACACCTTC. Its protein is CASSIGTVNYGYTF.

The V call is TRBV11-3, the J call TRBJ1-6; no reliable D call. Germline CDR1 reads SGHNT; CDR2 reads YENEEA. The CDR3 length is 13 residues. V was pared by 4 bases and J by 9 bases, with 10 bases between. Here the CDR3 DNA reads TGTGCCAGCAGCTCCAGAACCGGTTCACCCCTCCACTTT. Its protein product is CASSSRTGSPLHF. The entire variable domain, with the rest obtained from reference TRBV11-3 and TRBJ1-6, is as follows: EAGVVQSPRYKIIEKKQPVAFWCNPISGHNTLYWYLQNLGQGPELLIRYENEEAVDDSQLPKDRFSAERLKGVDSTLKIQPAELGDSAVYLCASSSRTGSPLHFGNGTRLTVT.

This clone was found many times. CDR3 in amino acids: CASSADRNTEAFF. The CDR3, as DNA: TGTGCCAGCAGCGCCGACAGGAACACTGAAGCTTTCTTT. The rearrangement links TRBV7-2 to TRBJ1-1; TRBD1 might be the D (5 bases). The CDR3 covers 13 residues. CDR1 SGHTA and CDR2 FQGNSA come from the germline V gene. V was cut by 5 bases and J by 1 base, with 8 bases left in between.

This clone was seen only once. The rearrangement links TRBV5-4 to TRBJ2-5; possibly TRBD1 for D (5 bases). The CDR3 is 13 amino acids. Trimming stripped 1 base from V and 3 bases from J, with 7 bases between. Germline V gene data show CDR1 as SGHNT and CDR2 as YYREEE (reference sequence). The CDR3 protein is CASSLTGKETQYF. The CDR3 coding sequence is TGTGCCAGCAGCTTGACAGGAAAAGAGACCCAGTACTTC.

The chain joins TRBV7-2 to TRBJ1-1; D remains ambiguous. This CDR3 is 14 amino acids long. Germline-derived CDR1 and CDR2 are SGHTA and FQGNSA. V lost 2 bases and J 1 base, leaving 8 bases between the germline ends. The CDR3 DNA is TGTGCCAGCAGCTTATTGAGTGCGAACACTGAAGCTTTCTTT. Its translation is CASSLLSANTEAFF.

On this clone: The sample contains more than one DNA sequence encoding this CDR3. The chain couples TRBV3-1 (or the pseudogene TRBV3-2) to TRBJ1-6; D gene unclear. The ends were cut back, 0 bases at V and 6 bases at J, with 6 bases in the middle. The V gene's germline CDR1 is LGHDT and CDR2 YNNKEL (reference sequence). CDR3 length: 14 amino acids. CDR3 coding DNA: TGTGCCAGCAGCCAAGATAGGGCTAATTCACCCCTCCACTTT. This translates into CASSQDRANSPLHF.